Reported below is one TCR beta chain. Its antigen is currently unknown. Trimming took 3 bases from V and 8 from J, leaving 16 bases between them. The CDR3 spans 14 residues. CDR1 and CDR2 from the germline V gene are MNHEY and SVGEGT. Repertoires were generated with immunoSEQ multiplex PCR, while TCRdb's copy carries only in-frame clones and drops some. The data contain roughly 48,000 clones, approximately 91% of them singletons. This entry comes from a study of T cell responses to AZD1222 COVID-19 vaccine. Study outcomes and limitations: There were mostly white British donors and more females than males, and clonal diversity was possibly underestimated.

This TCR came from an adult who received the AZD1222 COVID-19 vaccine. The J gene is TRBJ1-2, the V gene TRBV6-2 or TRBV6-3; D uncertain. The sample in question was peripheral blood, obtained 28 days after the second AZD1222 dose. CDR3 sequence: CASSYNDRWRGYTF. In nucleotides, the CDR3 is TGTGCCAGCAGTTATAACGATCGGTGGCGGGGCTACACCTTC.